This T cell receptor beta chain emerged from a study of blood T cell repertoires in COVID-19. At the level of the study: The analysed material was cDNA or gDNA that came from T cells, B-cell-depleted T cells, or PBMCs.

Germline V gives CDR1 MDHEN, CDR2 SYDVKM. Trimming shortened V by 4 bases and J by 2 bases, and 15 bases separated the two germline ends. The CDR3 consists of 15 residues. Sequencing used immunoSEQ multiplex PCR; TCRdb keeps in-frame clones, though not all of them. The data contain around 130,000 clones, around 78% of them seen just once; the ten biggest clones take up under 14%. Sequencing was done on a sample of peripheral blood. The clonotype originates from a human donor in a cohort sampled during active COVID-19. V and J are TRBV28 and TRBJ2-7; TRBD1 is a possible D gene (6 bases). This CDR3 reads CASSSLRGVTYEQYF. CDR3 nucleotides: TGTGCCAGCAGTTCTCTCAGGGGCGTCACCTACGAGCAGTACTTC. Supplemented by reference TRBV28 and TRBJ2-7, the full variable domain reads DVKVTQSSRYLVKRTGEKVFLECVQDMDHENMFWYRQDPGLGLRLIYFSYDVKMKEKGDIPEGYSVSREKKERFSLILESASTNQTSMYLCASSSLRGVTYEQYFGPGTRLTVT.